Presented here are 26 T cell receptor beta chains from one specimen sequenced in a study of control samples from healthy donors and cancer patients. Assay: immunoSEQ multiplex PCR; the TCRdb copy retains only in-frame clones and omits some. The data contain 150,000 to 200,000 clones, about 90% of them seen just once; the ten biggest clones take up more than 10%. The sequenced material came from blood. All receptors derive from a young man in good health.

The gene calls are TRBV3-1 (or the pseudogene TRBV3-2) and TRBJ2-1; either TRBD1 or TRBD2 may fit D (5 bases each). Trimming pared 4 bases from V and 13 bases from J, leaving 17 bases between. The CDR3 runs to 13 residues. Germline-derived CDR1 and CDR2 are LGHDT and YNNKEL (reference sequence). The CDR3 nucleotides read TGTGCCAGCAGCCCAAACATCAGGGACCCACAGTTCTTC. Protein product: CASSPNIRDPQFF.

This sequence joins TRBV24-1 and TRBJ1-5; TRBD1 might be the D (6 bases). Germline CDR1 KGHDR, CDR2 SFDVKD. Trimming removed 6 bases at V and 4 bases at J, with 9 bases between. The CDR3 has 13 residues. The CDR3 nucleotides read TGTGCCACCAGTCGGACAGCAAATCAGCCCCAGCATTTT. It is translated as CATSRTANQPQHF.

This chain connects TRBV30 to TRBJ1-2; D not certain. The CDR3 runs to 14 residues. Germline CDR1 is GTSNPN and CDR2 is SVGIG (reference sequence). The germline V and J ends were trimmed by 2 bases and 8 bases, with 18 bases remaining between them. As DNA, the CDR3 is TGTGCCTGGAGTAGCCTGAAATCGGGCCCGGGCTACACCTTC. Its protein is CAWSSLKSGPGYTF.

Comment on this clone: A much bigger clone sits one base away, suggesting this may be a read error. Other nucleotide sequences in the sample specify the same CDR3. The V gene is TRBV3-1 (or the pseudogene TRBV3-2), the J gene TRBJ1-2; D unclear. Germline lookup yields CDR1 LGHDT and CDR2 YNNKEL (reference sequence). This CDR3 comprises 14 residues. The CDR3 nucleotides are TGTGCCAGCAGCCAACATGCGGATAACTATGGCTATACCTTC. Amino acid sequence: CASSQHADNYGYTF.

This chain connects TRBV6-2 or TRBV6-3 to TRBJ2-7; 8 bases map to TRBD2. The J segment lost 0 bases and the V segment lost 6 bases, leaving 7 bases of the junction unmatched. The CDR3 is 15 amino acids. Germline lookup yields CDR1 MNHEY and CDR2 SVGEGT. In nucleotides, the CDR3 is TGTGCCAGCAGCACAACTAGCGGAACCTCCTACGAGCAGTACTTC. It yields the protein CASSTTSGTSYEQYF.

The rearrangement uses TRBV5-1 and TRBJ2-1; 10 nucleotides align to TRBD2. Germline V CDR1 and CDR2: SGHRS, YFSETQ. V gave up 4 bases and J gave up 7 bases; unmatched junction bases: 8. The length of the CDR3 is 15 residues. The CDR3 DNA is TGCGCCAGCAGCCGCCTAGCGGGAGTTGGGAATGAGCAGTTCTTC. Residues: CASSRLAGVGNEQFF.

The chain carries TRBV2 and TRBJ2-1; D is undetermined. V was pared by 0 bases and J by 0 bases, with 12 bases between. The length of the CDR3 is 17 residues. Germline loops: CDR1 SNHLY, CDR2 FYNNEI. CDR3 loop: CASSEALLGSSYNEQFF. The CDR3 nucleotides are TGTGCCAGCAGTGAAGCGCTTCTGGGAAGCTCCTACAATGAGCAGTTCTTC.

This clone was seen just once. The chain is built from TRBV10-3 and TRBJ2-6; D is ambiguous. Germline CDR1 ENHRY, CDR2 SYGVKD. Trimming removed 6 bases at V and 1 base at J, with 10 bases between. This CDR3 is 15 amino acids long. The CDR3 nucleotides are TGTGCCATCAGATCCCAGGTATCTGGGGCCAACGTCCTGACTTTC. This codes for CAIRSQVSGANVLTF.

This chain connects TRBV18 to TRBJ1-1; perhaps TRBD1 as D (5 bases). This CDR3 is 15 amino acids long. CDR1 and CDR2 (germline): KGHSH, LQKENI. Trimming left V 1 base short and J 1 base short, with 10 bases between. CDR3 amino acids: CASSPLLTGNTEAFF. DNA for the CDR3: TGTGCCAGCTCACCACTTTTAACAGGGAACACTGAAGCTTTCTTT.

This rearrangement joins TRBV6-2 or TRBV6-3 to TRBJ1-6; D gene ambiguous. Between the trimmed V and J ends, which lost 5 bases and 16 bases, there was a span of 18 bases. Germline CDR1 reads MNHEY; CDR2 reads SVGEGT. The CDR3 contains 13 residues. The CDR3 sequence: CASSPRLRGELHF. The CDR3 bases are TGTGCCAGCAGTCCCCGCCTTAGAGGCGAGCTCCACTTT.

CDR3 residues: CASSFLVAAVLEQFF. CDR3 DNA sequence: TGTGCCAGCAGCTTCCTGGTAGCCGCCGTTTTGGAGCAGTTCTTC. This chain uses TRBV5-6 with TRBJ2-1; D remains unclear. The CDR3 is 15 residues long. CDR1 SGHDT and CDR2 YYEEEE come from the germline V gene. Trimming stripped 2 bases from V and 10 bases from J, with 19 bases between.

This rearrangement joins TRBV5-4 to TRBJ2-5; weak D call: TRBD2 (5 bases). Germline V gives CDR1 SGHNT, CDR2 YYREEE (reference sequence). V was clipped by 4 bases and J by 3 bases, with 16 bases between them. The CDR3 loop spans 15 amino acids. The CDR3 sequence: CASSPRAGVKETQYF. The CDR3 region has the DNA TGTGCCAGCAGCCCTAGGGCCGGGGTTAAAGAGACCCAGTACTTC.

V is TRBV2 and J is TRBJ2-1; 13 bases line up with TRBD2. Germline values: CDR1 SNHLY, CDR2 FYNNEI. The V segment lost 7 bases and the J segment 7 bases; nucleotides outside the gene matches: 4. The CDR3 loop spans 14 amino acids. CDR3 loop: CASIGLAGDNEQFF. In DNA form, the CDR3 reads TGTGCCAGCATCGGACTAGCGGGGGATAATGAGCAGTTCTTC.

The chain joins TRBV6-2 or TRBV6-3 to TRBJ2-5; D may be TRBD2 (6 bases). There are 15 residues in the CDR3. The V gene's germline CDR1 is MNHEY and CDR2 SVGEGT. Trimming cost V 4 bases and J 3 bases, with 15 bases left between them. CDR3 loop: CASSFQGGGKETQYF. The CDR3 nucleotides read TGTGCCAGCAGTTTCCAGGGAGGCGGGAAAGAGACCCAGTACTTC.

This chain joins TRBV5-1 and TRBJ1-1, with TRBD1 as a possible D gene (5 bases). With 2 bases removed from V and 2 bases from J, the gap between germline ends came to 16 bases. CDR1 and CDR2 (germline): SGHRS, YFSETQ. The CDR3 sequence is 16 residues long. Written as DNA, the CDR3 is TGCGCCAGCAGCTTAGCAGGAGGGGATCGAAACACTGAAGCTTTCTTT. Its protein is CASSLAGGDRNTEAFF.

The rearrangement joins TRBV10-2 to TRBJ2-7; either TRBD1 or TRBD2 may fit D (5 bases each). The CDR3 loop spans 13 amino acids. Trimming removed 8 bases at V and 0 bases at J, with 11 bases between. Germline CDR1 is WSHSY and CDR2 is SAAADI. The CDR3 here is CASGTGLSYEQYF. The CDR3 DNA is TGCGCCAGCGGGACCGGACTCTCCTACGAGCAGTACTTC.

CDR3 in amino acids: CASSLGGGPTYEQFF. The CDR3 DNA is TGTGCCAGCAGCTTAGGAGGGGGACCCACCTACGAGCAGTTCTTC. The chain uses TRBV7-2 and TRBJ2-1; D perhaps matches TRBD1 (6 bases). V was trimmed by 1 base and J by 10 bases, leaving 17 bases between them. The CDR3 loop spans 15 amino acids. Germline CDR1 is SGHTA and CDR2 is FQGNSA. Full variable domain (rest looked up from reference TRBV7-2 and TRBJ2-1): GAGVSQSPSNKVTEKGKDVELRCDPISGHTALYWYRQSLGQGLEFLIYFQGNSAPDKSGLPSDRFSAERTGGSVSTLTIQRTQQEDSAVYLCASSLGGGPTYEQFFGPGTRLTVL.

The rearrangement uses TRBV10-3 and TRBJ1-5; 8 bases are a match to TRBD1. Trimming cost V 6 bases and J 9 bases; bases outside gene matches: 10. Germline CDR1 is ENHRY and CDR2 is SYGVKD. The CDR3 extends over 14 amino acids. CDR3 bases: TGTGCCATCAGCCTGGACAGGGAACGGACGCCCCAGCATTTT. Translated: CAISLDRERTPQHF.

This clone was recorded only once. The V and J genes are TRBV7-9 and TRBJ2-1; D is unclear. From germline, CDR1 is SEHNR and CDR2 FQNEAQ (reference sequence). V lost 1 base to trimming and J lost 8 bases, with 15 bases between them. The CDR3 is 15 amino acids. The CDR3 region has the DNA TGTGCCAGCAGCTTAGGCGGCGTCCCCAGGCATGAGCAGTTCTTC. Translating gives CASSLGGVPRHEQFF.

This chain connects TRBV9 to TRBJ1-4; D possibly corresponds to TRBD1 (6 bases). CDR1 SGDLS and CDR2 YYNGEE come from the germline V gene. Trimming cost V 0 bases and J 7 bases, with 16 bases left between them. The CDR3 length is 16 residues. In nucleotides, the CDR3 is TGTGCCAGCAGCGTAGCTAATGGGGGGGCAGGTGAAAAACTGTTTTTT. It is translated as CASSVANGGAGEKLFF.

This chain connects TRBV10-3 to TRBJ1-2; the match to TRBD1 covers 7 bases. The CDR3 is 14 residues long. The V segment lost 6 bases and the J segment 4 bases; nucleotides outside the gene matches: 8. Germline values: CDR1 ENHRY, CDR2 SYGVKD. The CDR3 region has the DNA TGTGCCATCAGCCGACAGGGTATAGGCTATGGCTACACCTTC. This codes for CAISRQGIGYGYTF.

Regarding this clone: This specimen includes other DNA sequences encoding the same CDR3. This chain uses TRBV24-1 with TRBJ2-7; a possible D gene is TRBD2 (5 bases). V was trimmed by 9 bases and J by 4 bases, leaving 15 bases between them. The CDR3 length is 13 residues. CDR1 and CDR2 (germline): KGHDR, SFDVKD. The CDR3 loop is CATSPREGYEQYF. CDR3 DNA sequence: TGTGCCACCTCTCCCCGAGAGGGATACGAGCAGTACTTC.

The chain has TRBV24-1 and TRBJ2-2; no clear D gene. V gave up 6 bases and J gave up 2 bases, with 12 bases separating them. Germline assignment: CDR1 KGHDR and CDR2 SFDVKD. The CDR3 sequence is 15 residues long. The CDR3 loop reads CATSTARSNTGELFF. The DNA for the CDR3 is TGTGCCACCAGTACGGCCAGGTCTAACACCGGGGAGCTGTTTTTT.

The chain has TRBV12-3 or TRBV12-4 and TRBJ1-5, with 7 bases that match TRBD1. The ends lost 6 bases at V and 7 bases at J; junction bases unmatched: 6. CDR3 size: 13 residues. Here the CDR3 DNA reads TGTGCCAGCAGCGGACAGGTTTGGCAGCCCCAGCATTTT. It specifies CASSGQVWQPQHF.

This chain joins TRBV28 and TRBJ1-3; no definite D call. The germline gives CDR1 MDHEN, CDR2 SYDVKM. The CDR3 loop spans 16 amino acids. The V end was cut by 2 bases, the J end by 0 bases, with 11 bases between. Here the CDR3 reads CASSLGGLSSGNTIYF. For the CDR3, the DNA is TGTGCCAGCAGTTTAGGTGGATTGAGCTCTGGAAACACCATATATTTT.

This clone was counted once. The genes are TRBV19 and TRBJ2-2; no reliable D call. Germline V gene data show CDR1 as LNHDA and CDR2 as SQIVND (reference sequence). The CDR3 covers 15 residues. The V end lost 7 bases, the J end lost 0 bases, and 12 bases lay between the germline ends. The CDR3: CASNGRLANTGELFF. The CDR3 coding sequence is TGTGCCAGTAATGGACGTCTCGCGAACACCGGGGAGCTGTTTTTT.